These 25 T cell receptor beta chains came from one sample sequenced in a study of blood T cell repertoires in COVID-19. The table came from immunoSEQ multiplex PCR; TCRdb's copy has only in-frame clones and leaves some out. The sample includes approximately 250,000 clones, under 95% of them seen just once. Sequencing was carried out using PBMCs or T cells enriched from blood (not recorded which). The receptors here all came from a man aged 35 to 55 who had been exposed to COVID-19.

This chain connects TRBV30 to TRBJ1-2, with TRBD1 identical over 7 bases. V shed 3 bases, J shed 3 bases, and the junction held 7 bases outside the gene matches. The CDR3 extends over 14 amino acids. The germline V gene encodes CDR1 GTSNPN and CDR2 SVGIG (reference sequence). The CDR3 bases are TGTGCCTGGAGCACAGGGGCTGAGCACTATGGCTACACCTTC. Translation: CAWSTGAEHYGYTF.

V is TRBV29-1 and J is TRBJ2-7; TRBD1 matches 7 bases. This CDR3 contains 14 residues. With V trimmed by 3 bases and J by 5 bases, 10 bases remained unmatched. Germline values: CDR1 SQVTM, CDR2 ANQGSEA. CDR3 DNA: TGCAGCGTTGATGAGCAGGGGGAGTCGAACGAGCAGTACTTC. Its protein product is CSVDEQGESNEQYF.

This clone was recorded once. The CDR3, as DNA: TGTGCCACCCGGGACAGCTCCTACAATGAGCAGTTCTTC. Encoded protein: CATRDSSYNEQFF. The rearrangement joins TRBV12-3 or TRBV12-4 to TRBJ2-1, with 7 nucleotides matching TRBD1. The trim removed 10 bases at V and 0 bases at J, leaving 3 bases unmatched. This CDR3 has 13 amino acids.

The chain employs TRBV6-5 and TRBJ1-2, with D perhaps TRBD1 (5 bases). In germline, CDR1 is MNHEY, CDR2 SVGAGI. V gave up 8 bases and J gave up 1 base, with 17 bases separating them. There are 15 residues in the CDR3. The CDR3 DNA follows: TGTGCCAGCGCCCCGCGCCAGGGAGGTAACTATGGCTACACCTTC. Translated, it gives CASAPRQGGNYGYTF.

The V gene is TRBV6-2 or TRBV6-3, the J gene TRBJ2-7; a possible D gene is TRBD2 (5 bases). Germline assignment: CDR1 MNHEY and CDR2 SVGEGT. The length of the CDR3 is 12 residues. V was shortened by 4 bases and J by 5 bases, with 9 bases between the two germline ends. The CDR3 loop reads CASSFPGNEQYF. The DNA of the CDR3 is TGTGCCAGCAGTTTTCCGGGAAACGAGCAGTACTTC.

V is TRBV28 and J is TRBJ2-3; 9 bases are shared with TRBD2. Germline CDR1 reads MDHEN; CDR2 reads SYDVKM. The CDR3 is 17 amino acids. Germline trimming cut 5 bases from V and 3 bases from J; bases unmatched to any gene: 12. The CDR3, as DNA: TGTGCCAGCAGTATGGGCATATGGCGGGAGGGTACAGATACGCAGTATTTT. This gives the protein CASSMGIWREGTDTQYF.

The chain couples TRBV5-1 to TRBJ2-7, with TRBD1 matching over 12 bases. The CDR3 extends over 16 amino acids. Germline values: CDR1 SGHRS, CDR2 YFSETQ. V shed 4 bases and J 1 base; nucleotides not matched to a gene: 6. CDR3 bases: TGCGCCAGCAGCGGTGGGACAGGGGGCGCGTCCTACGAGCAGTACTTC. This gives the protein CASSGGTGGASYEQYF.

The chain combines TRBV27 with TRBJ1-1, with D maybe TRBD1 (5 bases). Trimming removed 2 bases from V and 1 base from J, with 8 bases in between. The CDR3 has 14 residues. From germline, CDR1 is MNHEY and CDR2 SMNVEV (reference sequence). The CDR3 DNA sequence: TGTGCCAGCAGTTTAGTAGGGGCGAACACTGAAGCTTTCTTT. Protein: CASSLVGANTEAFF.

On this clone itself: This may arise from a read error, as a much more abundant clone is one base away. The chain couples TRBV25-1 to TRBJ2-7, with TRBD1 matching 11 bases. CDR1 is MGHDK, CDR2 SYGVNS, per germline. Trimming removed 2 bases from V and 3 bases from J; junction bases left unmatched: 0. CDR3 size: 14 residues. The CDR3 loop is CASSEGTGGYEQYF. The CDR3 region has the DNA TGTGCCAGCAGTGAAGGGACAGGGGGCTACGAGCAGTACTTC.

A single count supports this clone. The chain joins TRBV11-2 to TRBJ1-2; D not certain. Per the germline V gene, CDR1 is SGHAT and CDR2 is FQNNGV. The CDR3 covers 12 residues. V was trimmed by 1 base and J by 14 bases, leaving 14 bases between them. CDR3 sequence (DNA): TGTGCCAGCAGCTTAGCGACTCTGGGAGGTACCTTC. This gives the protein CASSLATLGGTF.

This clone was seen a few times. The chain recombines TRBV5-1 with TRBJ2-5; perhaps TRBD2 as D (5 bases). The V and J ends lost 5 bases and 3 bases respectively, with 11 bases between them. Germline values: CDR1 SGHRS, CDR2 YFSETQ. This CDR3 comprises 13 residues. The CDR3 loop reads CASRLYSEETQYF. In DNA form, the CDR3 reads TGCGCCAGCAGACTGTATAGCGAAGAGACCCAGTACTTC. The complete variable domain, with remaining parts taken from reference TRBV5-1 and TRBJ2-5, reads KAGVTQTPRYLIKTRGQQVTLSCSPISGHRSVSWYQQTPGQGLQFLFEYFSETQRNKGNFPGRFSGRQFSNSRSEMNVSTLELGDSALYLCASRLYSEETQYFGPGTRLLVL.

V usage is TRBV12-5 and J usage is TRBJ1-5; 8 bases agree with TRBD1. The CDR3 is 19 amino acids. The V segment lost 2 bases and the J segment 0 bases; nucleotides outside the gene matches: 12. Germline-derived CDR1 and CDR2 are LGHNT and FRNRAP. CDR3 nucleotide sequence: TGTGCTAGTGGTTTGACCTCCGGGACAGGACGATATAGCAATCAGCCCCAGCATTTT. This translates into CASGLTSGTGRYSNQPQHF. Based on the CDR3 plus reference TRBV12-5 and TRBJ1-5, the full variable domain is DARVTQTPRHKVTEMGQEVTMRCQPILGHNTVFWYRQTMMQGLELLAYFRNRAPLDDSGMPKDRFSAEMPDATLATLKIQPSEPRDSAVYFCASGLTSGTGRYSNQPQHFGDGTRLSIL.

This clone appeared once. CDR3 residues: CASSADSYGYTF. CDR3 bases: TGTGCCAGCAGCGCAGACAGCTATGGCTACACCTTC. This sequence joins TRBV2 and TRBJ1-2; weak D call: TRBD1 (5 bases). Germline CDR1 SNHLY, CDR2 FYNNEI. The CDR3 has 12 amino acids. V lost 6 bases, J lost 4 bases, and 9 bases lay in between.

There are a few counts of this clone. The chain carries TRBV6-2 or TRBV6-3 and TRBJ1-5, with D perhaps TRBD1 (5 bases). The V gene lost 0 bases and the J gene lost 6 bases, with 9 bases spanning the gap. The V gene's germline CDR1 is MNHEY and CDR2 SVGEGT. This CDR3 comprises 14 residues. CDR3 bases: TGTGCCAGCAGTTACTCGGTCCAGGGTCAGCCCCAGCATTTT. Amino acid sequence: CASSYSVQGQPQHF.

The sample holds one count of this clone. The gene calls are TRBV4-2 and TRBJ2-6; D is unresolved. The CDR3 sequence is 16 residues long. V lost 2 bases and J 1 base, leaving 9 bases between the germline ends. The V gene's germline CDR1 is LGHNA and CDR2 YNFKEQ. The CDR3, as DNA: TGTGCCAGCAGCCAATCACTCGCTTCTGGGGCCAACGTCCTGACTTTC. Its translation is CASSQSLASGANVLTF.

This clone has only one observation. The CDR3 here is CASEAGMNTEAFF. As DNA, the CDR3 is TGTGCTAGTGAGGCGGGGATGAACACTGAAGCTTTCTTT. The genes are TRBV12-5 and TRBJ1-1; D is undetermined. The V and J ends lost 7 bases and 0 bases respectively, with 9 bases between them. This CDR3 region has 13 residues. Per the germline V gene, CDR1 is LGHNT and CDR2 is FRNRAP. Variable domain in full (rest from reference TRBV12-5 and TRBJ1-1): DARVTQTPRHKVTEMGQEVTMRCQPILGHNTVFWYRQTMMQGLELLAYFRNRAPLDDSGMPKDRFSAEMPDATLATLKIQPSEPRDSAVYFCASEAGMNTEAFFGQGTRLTVV.

Here the CDR3 reads CASSEVSLNTEAFF. Written as DNA, the CDR3 is TGTGCCAGCAGCGAAGTTTCGTTGAACACTGAAGCTTTCTTT. The chain joins TRBV3-1 (or the pseudogene TRBV3-2) to TRBJ1-1; D call uncertain. The germline CDR1 and CDR2 sequences are LGHDT and YNNKEL (reference sequence). V gave up 5 bases and J gave up 0 bases, with 10 bases separating them. This CDR3 is built from 14 residues.

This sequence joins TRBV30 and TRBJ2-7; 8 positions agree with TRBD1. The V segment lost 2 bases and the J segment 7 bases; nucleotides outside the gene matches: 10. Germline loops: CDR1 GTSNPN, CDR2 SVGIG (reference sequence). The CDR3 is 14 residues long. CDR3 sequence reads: CAWSFQGATGEQYF. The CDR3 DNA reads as TGTGCCTGGAGTTTCCAGGGGGCTACAGGTGAGCAGTACTTC.

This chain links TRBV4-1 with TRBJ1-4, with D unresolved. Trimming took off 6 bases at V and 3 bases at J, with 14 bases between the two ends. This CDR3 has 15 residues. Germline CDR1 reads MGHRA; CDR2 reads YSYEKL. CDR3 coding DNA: TGCGCCAGCAGACGTCCGGGGAGCCCTAATGAAAAACTGTTTTTT. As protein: CASRRPGSPNEKLFF.

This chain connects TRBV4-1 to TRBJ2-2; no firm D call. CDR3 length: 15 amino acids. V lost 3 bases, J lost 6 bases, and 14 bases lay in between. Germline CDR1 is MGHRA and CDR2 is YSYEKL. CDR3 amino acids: CASSHGPMRSGELFF. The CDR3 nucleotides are TGCGCCAGCAGCCATGGCCCTATGAGGTCCGGGGAGCTGTTTTTT.

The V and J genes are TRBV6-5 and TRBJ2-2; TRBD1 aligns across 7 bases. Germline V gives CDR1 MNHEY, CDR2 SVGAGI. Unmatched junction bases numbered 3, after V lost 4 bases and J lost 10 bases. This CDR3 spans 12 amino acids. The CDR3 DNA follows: TGTGCCAGCAGTTTCGACAGGGTGGAGCTGTTTTTT. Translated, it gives CASSFDRVELFF.

CDR3 coding DNA: TGTGCCAGCAGCTCTAGACAGGGTGATGGCTACACCTTC. Protein sequence: CASSSRQGDGYTF. The chain carries TRBV7-9 and TRBJ1-2, with 7 nucleotides matching TRBD1. V lost 4 bases, J lost 6 bases, and 5 bases stayed unmatched. Germline CDR1 SEHNR, CDR2 FQNEAQ (reference sequence). The CDR3 length is 13 residues.

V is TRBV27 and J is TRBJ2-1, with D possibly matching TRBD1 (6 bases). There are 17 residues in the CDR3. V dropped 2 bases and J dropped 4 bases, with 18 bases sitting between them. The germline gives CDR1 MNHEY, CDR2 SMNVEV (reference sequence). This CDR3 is CASSLRGWTAVYNEQFF. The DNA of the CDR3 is TGTGCCAGCAGTTTAAGGGGGTGGACAGCTGTGTACAATGAGCAGTTCTTC.

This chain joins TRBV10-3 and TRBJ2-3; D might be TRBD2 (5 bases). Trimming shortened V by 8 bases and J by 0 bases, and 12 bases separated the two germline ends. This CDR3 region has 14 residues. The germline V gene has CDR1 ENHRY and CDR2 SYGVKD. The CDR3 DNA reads TGTGCCATCGGCCGGGATACTAGCACAGATACGCAGTATTTT. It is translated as CAIGRDTSTDTQYF.

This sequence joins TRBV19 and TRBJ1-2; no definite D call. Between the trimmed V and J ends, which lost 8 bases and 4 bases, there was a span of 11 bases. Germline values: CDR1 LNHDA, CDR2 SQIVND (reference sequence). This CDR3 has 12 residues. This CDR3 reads CASASSTYGYTF. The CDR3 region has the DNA TGTGCCAGTGCGAGTTCAACCTATGGCTACACCTTC. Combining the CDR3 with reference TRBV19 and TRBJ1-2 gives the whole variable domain DGGITQSPKYLFRKEGQNVTLSCEQNLNHDAMYWYRQDPGQGLRLIYYSQIVNDFQKGDIAEGYSVSREKKESFPLTVTSAQKNPTAFYLCASASSTYGYTFGSGTRLTVV.